In this sample, the clone carrying this T cell receptor (beta chain) turned up a few times. Its antigen is still unknown. These data belong to a study of CD8 T cells in ankylosing spondylitis. Study-level results: Earlier literature documents some of the motif variants in reactive arthritis synovial fluid and blood. What seemed typical of ankylosing spondylitis blood was a TCR beta motif built from roughly 8 highly homologous variants. Disease-linked clones bore a CD8+ phenotype and were relatively rare in peripheral blood. From matched ankylosing spondylitis synovial fluid, disease-linked clones were reportedly recovered at significantly enriched levels.

The authors made TCR beta libraries by quantitative 5'-RACE with molecular barcodes. TCRdb itself ran the 5' RACE reads through MiXCR, one entry per CDR3 protein. The table lists about 700,000 distinct CDR3 sequences, under 20% of them singletons. V trimming: 2 bases; J trimming: 2 bases; junction bases outside the gene matches: 6. The CDR3 spans 16 residues. The germline gives CDR1 SGHTS, CDR2 YDEGEE. What was sequenced was blood, either unsorted or a sorted T cell fraction (not recorded which). This clonotype originated in a male donor with ankylosing spondylitis. This chain connects TRBV5-8 to TRBJ2-3; 9 bases fit TRBD2. The CDR3: CASSFLAGSITDTQYF. The CDR3 nucleotides are TGTGCCAGCAGCTTTCTAGCGGGATCAATCACAGATACGCAGTATTTT.